These 8 T cell receptor beta chains share one sample of origin, sequenced in a study of control samples from healthy donors and cancer patients. TCRdb's copy holds only in-frame clones and misses some; the assay was immunoSEQ multiplex PCR. The sample includes some 410,000 clones, 75% to 95% of them seen just once. Source material: PBMCs. Every receptor here comes from a man aged 35 to 55 with head and neck cancer.

The chain couples TRBV2 to TRBJ2-1; 14 bases match TRBD2. The CDR3 spans 13 residues. Germline CDR1 reads SNHLY; CDR2 reads FYNNEI. The J segment lost 9 bases and the V segment lost 11 bases, leaving 6 bases of the junction unmatched. CDR3 sequence: CADGLAGGGEQFF. The CDR3 DNA sequence: TGTGCCGACGGACTAGCGGGAGGAGGTGAGCAGTTCTTC.

The chain joins TRBV14 to TRBJ2-3, with TRBD2 identical over 14 bases. Per the germline V gene, CDR1 is SGHDN and CDR2 is FVKESK. After removal of 6 bases from V and 4 bases from J, the junction contained 3 bases not matched to a gene. This CDR3 spans 15 amino acids. CDR3 region: CASRGLAGAPDTQYF. The CDR3 coding sequence is TGTGCCAGCAGGGGACTAGCGGGAGCCCCAGATACGCAGTATTTT. Full variable domain (missing parts from reference TRBV14 and TRBJ2-3): EAGVTQFPSHSVIEKGQTVTLRCDPISGHDNLYWYRRVMGKEIKFLLHFVKESKQDESGMPNNRFLAERTGGTYSTLKVQPAELEDSGVYFCASRGLAGAPDTQYFGPGTRLTVL.

The chain combines TRBV30 with TRBJ1-2; a possible D gene is TRBD1 (5 bases). V dropped 4 bases and J dropped 4 bases, with 16 bases sitting between them. CDR3 length: 14 amino acids. CDR1 and CDR2 (germline): GTSNPN, SVGIG (reference sequence). In DNA form, the CDR3 reads TGTGCCTGGAAGGGGTCGCGAGCGTTCTATGGCTACACCTTC. Translated: CAWKGSRAFYGYTF.

J is TRBJ1-1 and V is TRBV28; TRBD1 matches 7 bases. From germline, CDR1 is MDHEN and CDR2 SYDVKM. The CDR3 is made up of 12 amino acids. With 6 bases clipped from V and 6 bases from J, the junction kept 4 bases outside the gene matches. DNA for the CDR3: TGTGCCAGCAGCCGGGACAGTTCTGAAGCTTTCTTT. Protein product: CASSRDSSEAFF.

This chain links TRBV11-1 with TRBJ2-2; 9 nucleotides align to TRBD2. Trimming cost V 5 bases and J 4 bases; bases outside gene matches: 8. Germline CDR1 and CDR2: SGHAT and FQDESV (reference sequence). This CDR3 has 16 amino acids. The CDR3 DNA follows: TGTGCCAGCAGCCTCCGAGTGCGGGGGGGCACCGGGGAGCTGTTTTTT. Residues: CASSLRVRGGTGELFF.

This clone was detected only a few times. CDR3 bases: TGTGCCAGCAGCAAAGGAATATGGGGATCCCAGCCCCAGCATTTT. Its translation: CASSKGIWGSQPQHF. The chain employs TRBV21-1 and TRBJ1-5. TRBV21-1 is a pseudogene. The CDR3 totals 15 residues.

V usage is TRBV19 and J usage is TRBJ1-2, with 7 nucleotides matching TRBD1. The CDR3 consists of 13 residues. After removal of 1 base from V and 8 bases from J, the junction contained 4 bases not matched to a gene. Germline-derived CDR1 and CDR2 are LNHDA and SQIVND (reference sequence). CDR3 sequence (DNA): TGTGCCAGTAGTATAGGACAGGGAGGAGGCTACACCTTC. The encoded protein is CASSIGQGGGYTF.

This rearrangement joins TRBV30 to TRBJ2-7; D is perhaps TRBD2 (6 bases). CDR1 is GTSNPN, CDR2 SVGIG, per germline (reference sequence). The CDR3 runs 13 residues. The V gene lost 2 bases and the J gene lost 0 bases, with 8 bases spanning the gap. The DNA of the CDR3 is TGTGCCTGGAGTCTCGGGGGCTCCTACGAGCAGTACTTC. It yields the protein CAWSLGGSYEQYF.